This TCR beta chain was profiled in a study of shared clonotypes between healthy human individuals. Libraries were prepared by immunoSEQ multiplex PCR; TCRdb keeps only in-frame clonotypes and omits some of them. Of about 2 million clones in the sample, less than 95% were seen once. CDR3 length equals 16 residues. Germline lookup yields CDR1 PRHDT and CDR2 FYEKMQ (reference sequence). CD8 cells regarded as naive lacked CD45RO, were positively chosen for CCR7, and omitted terminally differentiated effector memory CD45RA+ cells. For this clone: The target antigen is unknown. The junction departs from germline at one end; a sequencing error may be responsible.

Findings of the study overall: In this cohort, only blood was sampled, and tissue repertoires likely differ.

This clonotype was sampled from a man younger than 35 in good health. The material sequenced was naive CD8+ T cells sorted from blood. J is TRBJ2-7 and V is TRBV13, with TRBD2 as a possible D gene (5 bases). The CDR3 loop is CASSTHPRSGGSGPVF. The DNA for the CDR3 is TGTGCCAGCAGCACCCACCCCAGGAGCGGTGGATCGGGCCCGGTCTTC.